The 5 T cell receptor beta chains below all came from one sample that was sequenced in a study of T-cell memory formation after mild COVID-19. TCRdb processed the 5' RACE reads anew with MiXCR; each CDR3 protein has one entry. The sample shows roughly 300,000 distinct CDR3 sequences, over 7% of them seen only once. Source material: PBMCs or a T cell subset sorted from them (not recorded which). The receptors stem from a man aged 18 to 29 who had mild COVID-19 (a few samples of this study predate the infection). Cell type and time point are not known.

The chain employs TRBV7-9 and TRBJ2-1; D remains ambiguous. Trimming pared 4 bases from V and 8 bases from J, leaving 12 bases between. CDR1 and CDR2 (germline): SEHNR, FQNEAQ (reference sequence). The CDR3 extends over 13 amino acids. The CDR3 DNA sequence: TGTGCCAGCAGCTCACCGATTTCCGATGAGCAGTTCTTC. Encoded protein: CASSSPISDEQFF.

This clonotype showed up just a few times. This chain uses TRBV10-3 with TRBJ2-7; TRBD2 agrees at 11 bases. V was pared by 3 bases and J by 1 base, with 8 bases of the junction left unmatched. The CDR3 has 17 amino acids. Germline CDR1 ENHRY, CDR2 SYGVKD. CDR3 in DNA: TGTGCCATCAGTGAACCTAGCGGGGGGATCGGATCCTACGAGCAGTACTTC. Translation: CAISEPSGGIGSYEQYF.

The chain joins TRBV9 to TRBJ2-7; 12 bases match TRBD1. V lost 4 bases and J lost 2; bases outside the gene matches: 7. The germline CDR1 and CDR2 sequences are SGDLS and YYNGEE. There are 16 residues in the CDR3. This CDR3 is CASSRLGQGATYEQYF. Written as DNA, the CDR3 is TGTGCCAGCAGCCGACTGGGACAGGGGGCAACCTACGAGCAGTACTTC. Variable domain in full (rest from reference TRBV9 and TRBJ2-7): DSGVTQTPKHLITATGQRVTLRCSPRSGDLSVYWYQQSLDQGLQFLIQYYNGEERAKGNILERFSAQQFPDLHSELNLSSLELGDSALYFCASSRLGQGATYEQYFGPGTRLTVT.

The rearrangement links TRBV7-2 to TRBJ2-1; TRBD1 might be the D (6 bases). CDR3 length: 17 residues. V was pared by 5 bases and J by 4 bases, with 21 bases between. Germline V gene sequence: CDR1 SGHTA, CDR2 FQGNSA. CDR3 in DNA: TGTGCCAGCAGCCCTCGGTTCTCCCCGGACAGATACAATGAGCAGTTCTTC. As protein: CASSPRFSPDRYNEQFF.

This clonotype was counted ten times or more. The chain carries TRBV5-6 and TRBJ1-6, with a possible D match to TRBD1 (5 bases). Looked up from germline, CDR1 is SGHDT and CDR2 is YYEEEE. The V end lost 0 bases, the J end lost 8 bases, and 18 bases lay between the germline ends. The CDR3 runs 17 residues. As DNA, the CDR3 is TGTGCCAGCAGCTTGGGGCCCGGACATCCTGCGTATTCACCCCTCCACTTT. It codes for CASSLGPGHPAYSPLHF.